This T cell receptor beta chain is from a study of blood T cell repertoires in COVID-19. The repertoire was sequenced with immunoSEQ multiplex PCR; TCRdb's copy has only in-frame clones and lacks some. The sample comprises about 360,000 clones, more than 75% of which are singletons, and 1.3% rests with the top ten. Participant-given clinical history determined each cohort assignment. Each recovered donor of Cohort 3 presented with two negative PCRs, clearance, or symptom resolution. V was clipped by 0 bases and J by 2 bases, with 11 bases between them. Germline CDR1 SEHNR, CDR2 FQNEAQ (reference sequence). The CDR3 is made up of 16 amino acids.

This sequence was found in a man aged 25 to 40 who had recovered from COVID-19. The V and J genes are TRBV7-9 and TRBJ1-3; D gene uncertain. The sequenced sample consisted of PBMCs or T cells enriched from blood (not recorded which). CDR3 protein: CASSLAGGRTGNTIYF. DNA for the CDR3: TGTGCCAGCAGCTTAGCCGGCGGTCGAACTGGAAACACCATATATTTT.